Listed below are T cell receptor beta chains from one sample, sequenced in a study of cytomegalovirus exposure and HLA in healthy donors. Method: immunoSEQ multiplex PCR; TCRdb's copy keeps in-frame clones and lacks some. The listing records approximately 120,000 clones. The sample was PBMCs. Every receptor here comes from a man younger than 30 in good health and CMV-seronegative. CDR3s include the opening cysteine and the closing phenylalanine or tryptophan. Fields, in order: V gene, J gene, CDR3 protein.

>TRBV30|TRBJ2-1
CAWGGGSNYNEQFF
>TRBV7-2|TRBJ1-2
CASSQAWGVRLVYGYTF
>TRBV28|TRBJ2-7
CASSLGSLPEQYF
>TRBV19|TRBJ2-7
CASSSGYAYEQYF
>TRBV30|TRBJ1-1
CAWNPIRGEAFF
>TRBV13|TRBJ2-7
CASSFTGTGGPIYEQYF
>TRBV2|TRBJ1-1
CASSRSPVAFF
>TRBV11-2|TRBJ2-7
CASSKRPGQGSEQYF
>TRBV27|TRBJ2-2
CASSPWAQGTGELFF
>TRBV30|TRBJ1-5
CAWSVGLEQPQHF
>TRBV7-6|TRBJ2-1
CASSLISGITTYNEQFF
>TRBV6-1|TRBJ2-7
CASSEATGGAYEQYF
>TRBV5-1|TRBJ1-2
CASSRTGYGYTF
>TRBV4-1|TRBJ1-1
CASSPMGAGSNTEAFF
>TRBV20-1|TRBJ2-5
CSARGRETQYF
>TRBV5-6|TRBJ1-1
CASSLGGYDNTEAFF
>TRBV18|TRBJ2-5
CASSPPGLAEETQYF
>TRBV5-1|TRBJ2-7
CASSFQGNYEQYF
>TRBV7-9|TRBJ1-2
CASIRGEGSGYTF
>TRBV19|TRBJ2-7
CASSIDQTGAYEQYF
>TRBV4-1|TRBJ1-5
CASSLREGGNQPQHF
>TRBV7-9|TRBJ2-1
CASSLQSQDEQFF
>TRBV19|TRBJ1-6
CASSILGQGLNSPLHF
>TRBV9|TRBJ2-7
CASSVDASGSSAEQYF
>TRBV19|TRBJ2-7
CASSPGLGAYEQYF
>TRBV30|TRBJ1-5
CAWKRTSGNQPQHF
>TRBV29-1|TRBJ2-1
CSVLDWTSGGGLPPYNEQFF